What follows are 5 T cell receptor beta chains derived from one specimen sequenced in a study of T cell responses to AZD1222 COVID-19 vaccine. Sequenced by immunoSEQ multiplex PCR; TCRdb stores in-frame clones only, minus some. The data show about 120,000 clones, over 75% seen once. The sample consisted of peripheral blood, taken on day 0 of AZD1222 vaccination. These receptors were taken from an adult in good health.

The chain uses TRBV21-1 and TRBJ2-7; TRBD1 is the table's D call and was not checked against the DNA. TRBV21-1 is shown as a pseudogene. CDR3 length equals 15 residues. CDR3 in DNA: TGTGCCAGCAGCAAAAGGACAGGGGGTTCATACGAGCAGTACTTC. Its translation is CASSKRTGGSYEQYF.

On this clone: This sequence may be a read error, since a much larger clone differs from it by one base. The chain carries TRBV7-2 and TRBJ2-7; 8 bases match TRBD1. The germline gives CDR1 SGHTA, CDR2 FQGNSA. The V segment lost 5 bases and the J segment 2 bases; nucleotides outside the gene matches: 2. The CDR3 is made up of 13 amino acids. The CDR3: CASSLTGAYEQYF. For the CDR3, the DNA is TGTGCCAGCAGCCTGACAGGGGCCTACGAGCAGTACTTC. The variable domain in full, with the rest retrieved from reference TRBV7-2 and TRBJ2-7, is GAGVSQSPSNKVTEKGKDVELRCDPISGHTALYWYRQSLGQGLEFLIYFQGNSAPDKSGLPSDRFSAERTGGSVSTLTIQRTQQEDSAVYLCASSLTGAYEQYFGPGTRLTVT.

This clone appeared a single time. This chain joins TRBV10-3 and TRBJ1-2; D possibly corresponds to TRBD1 (6 bases). Looked up from germline, CDR1 is ENHRY and CDR2 is SYGVKD. Trimming took 5 bases from V and 4 from J, leaving 14 bases between them. The CDR3 is 14 residues long. The CDR3 nucleotides read TGTGCCATCAGTTCCCAGACAGGTTCCTATGGCTACACCTTC. It specifies CAISSQTGSYGYTF.

CDR3 region: CASSHGETQYF. The CDR3, as DNA: TGTGCCAGCAGCCATGGAGAGACCCAGTACTTC. The V and J genes are TRBV14 and TRBJ2-5; D gene ambiguous. Germline V gene data show CDR1 as SGHDN and CDR2 as FVKESK. V lost 3 bases and J lost 4, with 3 bases in between. The CDR3 is made up of 11 amino acids.

This chain connects TRBV11-3 to TRBJ2-1, with a possible D match to TRBD2 (7 bases). Germline CDR1 SGHNT, CDR2 YENEEA. The V end lost 6 bases, the J end lost 5 bases, and 14 bases lay between the germline ends. This CDR3 contains 14 residues. The DNA for the CDR3 is TGTGCCAGCAGTGGTGGGGGGGCCAACAATGAGCAGTTCTTC. Translation gives CASSGGGANNEQFF.